The 17 T cell receptor beta chains listed next were all sequenced from one sample in a study of regulatory T cells in long-lasting Graves disease. Building the TCR beta libraries relied on iRepertoire HTBI primers, and CDR3 regions underwent Arm-PCR. One entry per CDR3 protein results from TCRdb running MiXCR on the multiplex PCR reads. The sample holds hundreds of thousands of distinct CDR3 sequences, about a sixth seen once. Time point denoted: newly diagnosed GD, antithyroid drugs for less than 3 months. PBMC-extracted RNA yielded the TCR library. The data were also submitted as part of a second study, on T cells in Graves' hyperthyroidism and ophthalmopathy.

The sample consisted of peripheral blood mononuclear cells (PBMCs), taken at new diagnosis, from a patient treated with antithyroid drugs. These receptors all come from a woman aged 30 to 39 with Graves disease.

At least ten counts were recorded for this clonotype. The J gene is TRBJ2-1, the V gene TRBV28; either TRBD1 or TRBD2 may fit D (6 bases each). Germline V CDR1 and CDR2: MDHEN, SYDVKM. The CDR3 is made up of 16 amino acids. The germline V and J ends were trimmed by 6 bases and 6 bases, with 21 bases remaining between them. The CDR3 sequence: CASSRPWGARGNEQFF. DNA for the CDR3: TGTGCCAGCAGCCGTCCCTGGGGGGCCCGGGGCAATGAGCAGTTCTTC.

The rearrangement links TRBV6-1 to TRBJ2-7; a weak D match, TRBD1 (5 bases). The CDR3 is made up of 16 amino acids. Deletions cut 4 bases from V and 2 bases from J, with 18 bases between. CDR1 MNHNS and CDR2 SASEGT come from the germline V gene. The CDR3 DNA is TGTGCCAGCAGTGGTTATCCGGAGACAGTAACCTACGAGCAGTACTTC. This gives the protein CASSGYPETVTYEQYF.

There are many counts of this clonotype. The chain links TRBV2 to TRBJ1-5; D uncertain. V lost 5 bases and J lost 0, with 5 bases in between. The CDR3 sequence is 13 residues long. Germline V gene data show CDR1 as SNHLY and CDR2 as FYNNEI. The CDR3 DNA follows: TGTGCCAGCAGTCGCAATAGCAATCAGCCCCAGCATTTT. Translation gives CASSRNSNQPQHF.

This clonotype was seen a handful of times. The chain employs TRBV20-1 and TRBJ1-1; no reliable D call. V was clipped by 3 bases and J by 1 base, with 12 bases between them. Germline loops: CDR1 DFQATT, CDR2 SNEGSKA (reference sequence). The CDR3 runs to 14 residues. This chain's CDR3 is CSASQFGGNTEAFF. CDR3 DNA: TGCAGTGCTAGTCAATTTGGAGGGAACACTGAAGCTTTCTTT.

This clonotype was counted a few times. CDR3 region: CASSPRLVSETQYF. CDR3 coding DNA: TGTGCCAGCAGCCCACGACTAGTATCAGAGACCCAGTACTTC. The J gene is TRBJ2-5, the V gene TRBV13, with D perhaps matching TRBD2 (6 bases). This CDR3 region has 14 residues. Trimming took off 5 bases at V and 4 bases at J, with 14 bases between the two ends. Germline loops: CDR1 PRHDT, CDR2 FYEKMQ (reference sequence).

Many counts were recorded for this clonotype. V and J are TRBV15 and TRBJ1-3; unclear D gene. With 0 bases removed from V and 3 bases from J, the gap between germline ends came to 6 bases. This CDR3 is built from 14 residues. CDR1 LNHNV and CDR2 YYDKDF come from the germline V gene (reference sequence). This chain's CDR3 is CATSRDKGGNTIYF. The CDR3 coding sequence is TGTGCCACCAGCAGAGATAAAGGTGGAAACACCATATATTTT.

As DNA, the CDR3 is TGTGCCAGCAGCCCTAGCGGGGGGTCGGGTGAGCAGTTCTTC. Translated, it gives CASSPSGGSGEQFF. The rearrangement uses TRBV6-2 or TRBV6-3 and TRBJ2-1; TRBD2 agrees at 11 bases. The CDR3 sequence is 14 residues long. V lost 6 bases, J lost 9 bases, and 7 bases stayed unmatched. From germline, CDR1 is MNHEY and CDR2 SVGEGT.

The sample holds many counts of this clonotype. CDR3: CASSQTRGGAGNTIYF. Here the CDR3 DNA reads TGTGCCAGCAGCCAAACCAGAGGGGGGGCTGGAAACACCATATATTTT. The J gene is TRBJ1-3, the V gene TRBV3-1, with a tentative D call TRBD1 (6 bases). This CDR3 region has 16 residues. The V gene lost 2 bases and the J gene lost 2 bases, with 13 bases spanning the gap. CDR1 and CDR2 (germline): LGHDT, YNNKEL (reference sequence).

Many counts were recorded for this clonotype. The chain is built from TRBV28 and TRBJ1-2, with D tentatively TRBD1 (5 bases). V lost 5 bases to trimming and J lost 4 bases, with 17 bases between them. The CDR3 has 15 residues. The germline V gene encodes CDR1 MDHEN and CDR2 SYDVKM. The CDR3 loop is CASSLSSGTGYGYTF. CDR3 bases: TGTGCCAGCAGTCTTTCCTCAGGGACCGGCTATGGCTACACCTTC.

This clonotype has at least ten counts. CDR3 in amino acids: CASSPRLAEYVYEQYF. The CDR3 DNA sequence: TGTGCCAGCAGCCCGAGACTAGCGGAATACGTCTACGAGCAGTACTTC. The rearrangement joins TRBV6-1 to TRBJ2-7, with 9 bases lining up with TRBD2. Germline trimming cut 6 bases from V and 3 bases from J; bases unmatched to any gene: 12. The germline gives CDR1 MNHNS, CDR2 SASEGT. CDR3 length: 16 residues.

This clonotype was counted ten times or more. J is TRBJ1-2 and V is TRBV18; D remains unclear. The CDR3 consists of 12 residues. Germline V gives CDR1 KGHSH, CDR2 LQKENI. V shed 1 base and J shed 5 bases, with 5 bases lying between them. In DNA, the CDR3 is TGTGCCAGCTCACCACAGAGTTATGGCTACACCTTC. Protein sequence: CASSPQSYGYTF. The full variable domain, in which reference TRBV18 and TRBJ1-2 provide the parts outside the CDR3, is NAGVMQNPRHLVRRRGQEARLRCSPMKGHSHVYWYRQLPEEGLKFMVYLQKENIIDESGMPKERFSAEFPKEGPSILRIQQVVRGDSAAYFCASSPQSYGYTFGSGTRLTVV.

In regard to this clonotype: A much larger clone is a single base away; this may be a read error. The V gene is TRBV7-2, the J gene TRBJ1-5, with D possibly TRBD1 on 5 matching bases. V was shortened by 6 bases and J by 2 bases, with 11 bases between the two germline ends. The CDR3 sequence is 14 residues long. Germline CDR1 reads SGHTA; CDR2 reads FQGNSA. The CDR3 DNA sequence: TGTGCCAGCAGTTACAGGTCCCGCAATCAGCCCCAGCATTTT. Translating it yields CASSYRSRNQPQHF.

This clonotype occurred many times. The CDR3 coding sequence is TGTGCCAGCAGTTTATCCGGGACAGGGAACACCCAGTACTTC. Protein sequence: CASSLSGTGNTQYF. This rearrangement joins TRBV28 to TRBJ2-5, with 9 nucleotides matching TRBD1. Germline loops: CDR1 MDHEN, CDR2 SYDVKM. This CDR3 spans 14 amino acids. J lost 8 bases, V lost 1 base, and 5 bases had no gene match.

This clonotype was seen more than once but under ten times. The chain uses TRBV4-1 and TRBJ2-7, with D possibly matching TRBD1 (6 bases). The CDR3 covers 15 residues. V dropped 1 base and J dropped 2 bases, with 12 bases sitting between them. Germline-derived CDR1 and CDR2 are MGHRA and YSYEKL. The CDR3 nucleotides read TGCGCCAGCAGCCAAGGGATGGACAGTACCTACGAGCAGTACTTC. It codes for CASSQGMDSTYEQYF.

In its sample, this clonotype was seen a few times. The chain combines TRBV27 with TRBJ2-1, with TRBD2 matching 9 bases. The V segment lost 5 bases and the J segment 6 bases; nucleotides outside the gene matches: 8. The CDR3 is 15 amino acids. Germline V lookup: CDR1 MNHEY, CDR2 SMNVEV (reference sequence). The CDR3 DNA reads as TGTGCCAGCAGTCCCCTAGCGGGATTGGGCAATGAGCAGTTCTTC. Protein: CASSPLAGLGNEQFF.

This clonotype was seen many times. V gene TRBV10-3 combines with J gene TRBJ2-1; TRBD2 might be the D (6 bases). The germline V gene has CDR1 ENHRY and CDR2 SYGVKD. The CDR3 contains 17 residues. V was clipped by 2 bases and J by 0 bases, with 14 bases between them. The CDR3 sequence: CAISERSAGTSYNEQFF. CDR3 DNA: TGTGCCATCAGTGAGCGGTCGGCGGGAACCTCCTACAATGAGCAGTTCTTC.

The CDR3: CSVWASYEQYF. The CDR3 bases are TGCAGCGTTTGGGCTAGCTACGAGCAGTACTTC. The chain links TRBV29-1 to TRBJ2-7, with D unclear. This CDR3 is built from 11 residues. V shed 5 bases and J shed 3 bases, with 8 bases lying between them. Germline assignment: CDR1 SQVTM and CDR2 ANQGSEA.